Included here is one T cell receptor (beta chain) sequence, with context. The CDR3 covers 16 residues. Per the germline V gene, CDR1 is SGHVS and CDR2 is FNYEAQ. J gave up 2 bases and V 5 bases, and 6 bases lay outside the gene matches. This record comes from a study of cytomegalovirus exposure and HLA in healthy donors. Study background: The study's early data release held 75 million to 95 million unique TCRs from HLA-typed donors.

This PCR relied on a set of 60 Vbeta primers and 13 Jbeta primers. TCRdb keeps only in-frame clones here, not all; method: immunoSEQ multiplex PCR. The repertoire holds over 100,000 clones, with around 79% as singletons. The chain joins TRBV7-6 to TRBJ2-3, with TRBD2 identical over 11 bases. Input material: PBMCs. The receptor was derived from a woman in her 30s in good health and CMV-seropositive. The CDR3 sequence is CASSPSGGSYTDTQYF. The DNA of the CDR3 is TGTGCCAGCAGCCCTAGCGGGGGGTCCTACACAGATACGCAGTATTTT.